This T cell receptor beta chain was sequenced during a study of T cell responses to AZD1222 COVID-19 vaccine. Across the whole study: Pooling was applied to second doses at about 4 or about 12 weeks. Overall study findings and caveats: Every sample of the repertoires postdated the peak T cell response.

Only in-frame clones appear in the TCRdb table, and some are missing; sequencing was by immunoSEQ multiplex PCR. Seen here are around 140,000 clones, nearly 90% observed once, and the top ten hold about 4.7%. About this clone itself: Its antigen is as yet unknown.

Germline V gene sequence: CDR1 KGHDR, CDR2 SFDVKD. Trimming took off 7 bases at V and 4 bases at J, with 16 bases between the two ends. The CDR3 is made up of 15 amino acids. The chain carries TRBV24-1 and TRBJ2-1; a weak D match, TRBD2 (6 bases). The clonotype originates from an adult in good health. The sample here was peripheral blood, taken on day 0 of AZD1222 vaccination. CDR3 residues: CATSTVGRGYNEQFF. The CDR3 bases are TGTGCCACCAGCACAGTTGGGCGGGGATACAATGAGCAGTTCTTC.